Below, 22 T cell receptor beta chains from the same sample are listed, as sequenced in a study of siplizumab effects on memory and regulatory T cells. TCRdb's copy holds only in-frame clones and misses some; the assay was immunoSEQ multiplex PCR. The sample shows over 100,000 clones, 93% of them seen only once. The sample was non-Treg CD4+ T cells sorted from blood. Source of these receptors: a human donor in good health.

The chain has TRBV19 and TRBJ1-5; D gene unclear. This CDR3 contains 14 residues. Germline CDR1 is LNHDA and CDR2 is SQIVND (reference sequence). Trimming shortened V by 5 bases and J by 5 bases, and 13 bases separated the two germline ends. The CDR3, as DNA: TGTGCCAGTAGTTTACCGGACGGGCATCAGCCCCAGCATTTT. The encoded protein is CASSLPDGHQPQHF. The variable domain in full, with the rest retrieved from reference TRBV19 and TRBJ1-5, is DGGITQSPKYLFRKEGQNVTLSCEQNLNHDAMYWYRQDPGQGLRLIYYSQIVNDFQKGDIAEGYSVSREKKESFPLTVTSAQKNPTAFYLCASSLPDGHQPQHFGDGTRLSIL.

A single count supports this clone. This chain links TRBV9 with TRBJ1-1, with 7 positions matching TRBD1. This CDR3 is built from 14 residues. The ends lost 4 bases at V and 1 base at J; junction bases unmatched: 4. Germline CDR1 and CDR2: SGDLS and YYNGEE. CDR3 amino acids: CASSSRTGNTEAFF. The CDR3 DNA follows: TGTGCCAGCAGCTCCAGGACAGGGAACACTGAAGCTTTCTTT.

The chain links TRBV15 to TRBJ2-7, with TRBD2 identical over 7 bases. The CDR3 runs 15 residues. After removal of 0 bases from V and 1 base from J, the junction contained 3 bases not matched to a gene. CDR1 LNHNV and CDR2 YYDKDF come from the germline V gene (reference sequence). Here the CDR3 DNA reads TGTGCCACCAGCAGAGATCGAGCGGGGTCCTACGAGCAGTACTTC. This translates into CATSRDRAGSYEQYF.

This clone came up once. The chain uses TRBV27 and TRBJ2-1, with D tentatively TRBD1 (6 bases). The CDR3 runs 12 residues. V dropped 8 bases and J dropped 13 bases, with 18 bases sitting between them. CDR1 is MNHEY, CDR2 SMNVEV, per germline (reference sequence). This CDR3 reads CASGLLYRDQFF. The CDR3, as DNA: TGTGCCAGCGGGCTTCTTTACAGGGATCAGTTCTTC.

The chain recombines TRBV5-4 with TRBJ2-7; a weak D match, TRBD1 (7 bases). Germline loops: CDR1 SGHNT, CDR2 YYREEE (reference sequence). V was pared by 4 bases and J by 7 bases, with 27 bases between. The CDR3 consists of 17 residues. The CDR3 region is CASSRPLQGRPSGEQYF. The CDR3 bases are TGTGCCAGCAGCCGACCATTACAGGGGAGGCCCTCCGGGGAGCAGTACTTC.

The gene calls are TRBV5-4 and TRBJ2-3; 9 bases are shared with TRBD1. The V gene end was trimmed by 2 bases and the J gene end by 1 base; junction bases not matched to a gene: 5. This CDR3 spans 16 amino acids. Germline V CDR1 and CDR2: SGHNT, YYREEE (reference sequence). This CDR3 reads CASSFGTGRGTDTQYF. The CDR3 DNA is TGTGCCAGCAGCTTCGGGACAGGGCGAGGCACAGATACGCAGTATTTT.

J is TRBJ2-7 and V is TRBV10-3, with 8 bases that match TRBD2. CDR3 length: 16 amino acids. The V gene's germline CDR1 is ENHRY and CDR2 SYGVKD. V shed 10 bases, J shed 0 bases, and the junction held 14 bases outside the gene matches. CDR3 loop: CATSTLSGGSSYEQYF. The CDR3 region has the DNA TGTGCCACCTCGACTCTAAGCGGGGGCAGCTCCTACGAGCAGTACTTC.

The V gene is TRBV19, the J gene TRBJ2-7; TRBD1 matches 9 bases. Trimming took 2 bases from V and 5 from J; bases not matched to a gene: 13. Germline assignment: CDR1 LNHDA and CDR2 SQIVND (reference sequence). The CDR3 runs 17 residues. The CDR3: CASSIFSSGTGTHEQYF. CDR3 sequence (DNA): TGTGCCAGTAGTATATTCAGCTCCGGGACAGGGACCCACGAGCAGTACTTC.

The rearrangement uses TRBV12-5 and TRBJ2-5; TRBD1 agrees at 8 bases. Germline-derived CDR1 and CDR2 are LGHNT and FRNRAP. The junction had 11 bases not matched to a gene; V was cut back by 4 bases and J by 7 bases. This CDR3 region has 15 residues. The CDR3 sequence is CASGSLTGVGGTQYF. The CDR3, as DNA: TGTGCTAGTGGTTCCCTGACAGGGGTCGGGGGGACCCAGTACTTC. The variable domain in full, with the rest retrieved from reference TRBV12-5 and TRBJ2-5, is DARVTQTPRHKVTEMGQEVTMRCQPILGHNTVFWYRQTMMQGLELLAYFRNRAPLDDSGMPKDRFSAEMPDATLATLKIQPSEPRDSAVYFCASGSLTGVGGTQYFGPGTRLLVL.

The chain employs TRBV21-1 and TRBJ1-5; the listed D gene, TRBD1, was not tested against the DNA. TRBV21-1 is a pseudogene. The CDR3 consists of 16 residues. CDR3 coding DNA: TGTGCCAGCATTCAGCAAATGGGGCCTAGCAATCAGCCCCAGCATTTT. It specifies CASIQQMGPSNQPQHF.

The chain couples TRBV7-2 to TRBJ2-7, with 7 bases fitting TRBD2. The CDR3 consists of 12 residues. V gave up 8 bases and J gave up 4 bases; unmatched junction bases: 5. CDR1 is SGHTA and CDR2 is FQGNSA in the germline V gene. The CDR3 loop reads CASRSGGYEQYF. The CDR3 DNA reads TGTGCCAGCCGATCGGGGGGATACGAGCAGTACTTC.

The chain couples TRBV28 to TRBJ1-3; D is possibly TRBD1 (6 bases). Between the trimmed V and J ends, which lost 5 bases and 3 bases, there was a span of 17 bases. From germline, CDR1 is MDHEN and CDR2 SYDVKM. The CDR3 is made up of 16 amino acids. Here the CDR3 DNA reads TGTGCCAGCAGTCCTGGCGGGGGGGGCATTGGAAACACCATATATTTT. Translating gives CASSPGGGGIGNTIYF.

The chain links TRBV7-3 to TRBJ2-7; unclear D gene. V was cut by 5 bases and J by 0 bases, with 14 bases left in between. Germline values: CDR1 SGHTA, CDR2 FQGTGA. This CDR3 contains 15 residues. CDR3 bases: TGTGCCAGCAGCCCCCGACTTAAGAGCTCCTACGAGCAGTACTTC. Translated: CASSPRLKSSYEQYF.

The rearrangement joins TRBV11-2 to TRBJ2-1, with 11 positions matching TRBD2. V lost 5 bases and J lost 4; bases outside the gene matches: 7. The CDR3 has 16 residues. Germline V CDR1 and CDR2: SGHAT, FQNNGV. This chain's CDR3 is CASSPIAGGPYNEQFF. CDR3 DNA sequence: TGTGCCAGCAGCCCCATAGCGGGGGGGCCTTACAATGAGCAGTTCTTC. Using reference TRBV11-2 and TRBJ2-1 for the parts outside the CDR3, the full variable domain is EAGVAQSPRYKIIEKRQSVAFWCNPISGHATLYWYQQILGQGPKLLIQFQNNGVVDDSQLPKDRFSAERLKGVDSTLKIQPAKLEDSAVYLCASSPIAGGPYNEQFFGPGTRLTVL.

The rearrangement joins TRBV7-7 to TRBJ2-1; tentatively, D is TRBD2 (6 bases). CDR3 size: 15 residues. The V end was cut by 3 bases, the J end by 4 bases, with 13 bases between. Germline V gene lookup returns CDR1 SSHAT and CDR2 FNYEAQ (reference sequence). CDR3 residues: CASSFVLAEYNEQFF. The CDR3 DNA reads TGTGCCAGCAGCTTCGTGTTAGCGGAATACAATGAGCAGTTCTTC.

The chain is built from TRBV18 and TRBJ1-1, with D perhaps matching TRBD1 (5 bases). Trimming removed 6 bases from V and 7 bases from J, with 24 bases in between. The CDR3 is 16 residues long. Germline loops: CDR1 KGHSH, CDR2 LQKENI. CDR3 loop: CASSKRGQPTEYEAFF. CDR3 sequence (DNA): TGTGCCAGCTCCAAACGCGGGCAGCCGACAGAATATGAAGCTTTCTTT.

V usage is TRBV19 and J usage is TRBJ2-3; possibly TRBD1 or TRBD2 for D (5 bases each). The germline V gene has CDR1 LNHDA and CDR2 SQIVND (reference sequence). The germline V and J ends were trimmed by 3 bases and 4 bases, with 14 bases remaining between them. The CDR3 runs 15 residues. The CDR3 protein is CASSIYRDAPDTQYF. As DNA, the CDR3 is TGTGCCAGTAGTATTTACCGGGACGCCCCAGATACGCAGTATTTT. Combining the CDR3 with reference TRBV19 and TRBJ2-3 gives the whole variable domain DGGITQSPKYLFRKEGQNVTLSCEQNLNHDAMYWYRQDPGQGLRLIYYSQIVNDFQKGDIAEGYSVSREKKESFPLTVTSAQKNPTAFYLCASSIYRDAPDTQYFGPGTRLTVL.

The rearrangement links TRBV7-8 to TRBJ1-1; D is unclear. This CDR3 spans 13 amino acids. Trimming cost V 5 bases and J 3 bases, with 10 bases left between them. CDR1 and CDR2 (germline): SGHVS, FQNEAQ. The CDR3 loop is CASSRIRDTEAFF. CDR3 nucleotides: TGTGCCAGCAGCCGCATAAGGGACACTGAAGCTTTCTTT.

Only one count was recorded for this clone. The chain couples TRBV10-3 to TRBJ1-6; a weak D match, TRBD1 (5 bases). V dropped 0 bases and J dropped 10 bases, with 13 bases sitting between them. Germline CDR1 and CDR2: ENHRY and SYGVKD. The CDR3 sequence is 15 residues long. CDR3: CAISESVGAGSPLHF. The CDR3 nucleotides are TGTGCCATCAGTGAGTCGGTAGGGGCTGGATCACCCCTCCACTTT.

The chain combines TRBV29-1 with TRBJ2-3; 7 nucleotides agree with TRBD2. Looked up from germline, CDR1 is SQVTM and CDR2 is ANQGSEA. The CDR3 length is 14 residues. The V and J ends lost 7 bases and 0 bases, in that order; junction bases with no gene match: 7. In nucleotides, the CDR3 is TGCAGCGGTCTAGCGGATACTAGCACAGATACGCAGTATTTT. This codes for CSGLADTSTDTQYF.

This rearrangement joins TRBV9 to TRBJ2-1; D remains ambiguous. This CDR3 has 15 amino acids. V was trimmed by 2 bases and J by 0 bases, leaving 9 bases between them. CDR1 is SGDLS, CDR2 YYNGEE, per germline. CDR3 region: CASSVPMSSYNEQFF. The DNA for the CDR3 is TGTGCCAGCAGCGTCCCGATGAGCTCCTACAATGAGCAGTTCTTC.

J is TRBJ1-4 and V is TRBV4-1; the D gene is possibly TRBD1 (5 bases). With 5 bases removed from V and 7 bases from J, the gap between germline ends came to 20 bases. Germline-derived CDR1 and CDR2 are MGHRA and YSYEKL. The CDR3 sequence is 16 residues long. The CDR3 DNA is TGCGCCAGCAGCGGACTTGTGGGGGGGGAGTCTGAAAAACTGTTTTTT. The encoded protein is CASSGLVGGESEKLFF.